Below, 15 T cell receptor beta chains from the same sample are listed, as sequenced in a study of spatial heterogeneity in lung cancer. One entry per CDR3 protein results from TCRdb running MiXCR on the 5' RACE reads. The table lists roughly 120,000 distinct CDR3 sequences, 12% of them singletons, with 16% in the top ten. Specified time point: blood at routine non-recurrence follow-up after resection. TCRs were sequenced from unsorted whole RNA of tumor, nontumor lung or PBMC. The specimen comprised PBMCs, sampled at follow-up. All receptors derive from a male donor with early-stage non-small cell lung cancer.

J is TRBJ1-1 and V is TRBV7-8; 9 positions agree with TRBD1. From germline, CDR1 is SGHVS and CDR2 FQNEAQ. The CDR3 contains 16 residues. V shed 0 bases and J 4 bases; nucleotides not matched to a gene: 6. In nucleotides, the CDR3 is TGTGCCAGCAGCTTAGCGGGACAGGGAAGATCCACTGAAGCTTTCTTT. This codes for CASSLAGQGRSTEAFF.

The gene calls are TRBV10-2 and TRBJ2-3, with D unresolved. The V end lost 5 bases, the J end lost 1 base, and 7 bases lay between the germline ends. Germline V gives CDR1 WSHSY, CDR2 SAAADI. There are 13 residues in the CDR3. In DNA, the CDR3 is TGCGCCAGCAGTAGGGCGCGCACAGATACGCAGTATTTT. Translating it yields CASSRARTDTQYF.

This clonotype was found a few times. This chain joins TRBV18 and TRBJ2-1, with 8 bases identical to TRBD2. Looked up from germline, CDR1 is KGHSH and CDR2 is LQKENI. V lost 3 bases, J lost 4 bases, and 11 bases stayed unmatched. This CDR3 contains 17 residues. CDR3 in DNA: TGTGCCAGCTCACCCCCCTATAGCGGGGTGGCGTACAATGAGCAGTTCTTC. It encodes CASSPPYSGVAYNEQFF. Using reference TRBV18 and TRBJ2-1 for the parts outside the CDR3, the full variable domain is NAGVMQNPRHLVRRRGQEARLRCSPMKGHSHVYWYRQLPEEGLKFMVYLQKENIIDESGMPKERFSAEFPKEGPSILRIQQVVRGDSAAYFCASSPPYSGVAYNEQFFGPGTRLTVL.

The table lists this clonotype with a few counts. The V gene is TRBV12-3 or TRBV12-4, the J gene TRBJ1-5; no clear D gene. The CDR3 consists of 15 residues. V was cut by 3 bases and J by 2 bases, with 11 bases left in between. The CDR3 DNA is TGTGCCAGCAGTTTTAGGACTCCTCGCAATCAGCCCCAGCATTTT. This translates into CASSFRTPRNQPQHF.

This clonotype turned up a few times. This chain links TRBV14 with TRBJ1-1; D remains ambiguous. Germline loops: CDR1 SGHDN, CDR2 FVKESK. V shed 3 bases and J shed 1 base, with 9 bases lying between them. This CDR3 has 14 residues. The CDR3 loop is CASSHGGSNTEAFF. CDR3 sequence (DNA): TGTGCCAGCAGCCACGGCGGTTCGAACACTGAAGCTTTCTTT. The variable domain in full, completed from reference TRBV14 and TRBJ1-1, reads EAGVTQFPSHSVIEKGQTVTLRCDPISGHDNLYWYRRVMGKEIKFLLHFVKESKQDESGMPNNRFLAERTGGTYSTLKVQPAELEDSGVYFCASSHGGSNTEAFFGQGTRLTVV.

V gene TRBV7-2 combines with J gene TRBJ2-1; D might be TRBD2 (7 bases). The V end lost 0 bases, the J end lost 7 bases, and 10 bases lay between the germline ends. Germline lookup yields CDR1 SGHTA and CDR2 FQGNSA. This CDR3 has 14 amino acids. CDR3 nucleotides: TGTGCCAGCAGCTTAGCGGGAGGGGGGAATGAGCAGTTCTTC. Its translation is CASSLAGGGNEQFF. The full variable domain, rest sourced from reference TRBV7-2 and TRBJ2-1, is GAGVSQSPSNKVTEKGKDVELRCDPISGHTALYWYRQSLGQGLEFLIYFQGNSAPDKSGLPSDRFSAERTGGSVSTLTIQRTQQEDSAVYLCASSLAGGGNEQFFGPGTRLTVL.

This clonotype was seen many times. This rearrangement joins TRBV5-4 to TRBJ1-1; D is unresolved. The germline gives CDR1 SGHNT, CDR2 YYREEE (reference sequence). The CDR3 length is 15 residues. Deletions cut 0 bases from V and 1 base from J, with 10 bases between. CDR3 DNA: TGTGCCAGCAGCTTGGCCTGGAGACAGAACACTGAAGCTTTCTTT. This encodes CASSLAWRQNTEAFF.

The genes are TRBV12-3 or TRBV12-4 and TRBJ2-5; D is possibly TRBD2 (8 bases). Deletions cut 6 bases from V and 1 base from J, with 18 bases between. This CDR3 spans 16 amino acids. In DNA, the CDR3 is TGTGCCAGCAGCACCGGGACTAGGGGGCCCCAAGAGACCCAGTACTTC. Translated, it gives CASSTGTRGPQETQYF.

At least ten counts were recorded for this clonotype. The V and J genes are TRBV7-8 and TRBJ1-1; D unclear. V was shortened by 1 base and J by 5 bases, with 8 bases between the two germline ends. Per the germline V gene, CDR1 is SGHVS and CDR2 is FQNEAQ. There are 13 residues in the CDR3. This CDR3 is CASSLGGRTEAFF. The CDR3 DNA is TGTGCCAGCAGCTTAGGAGGAAGGACTGAAGCTTTCTTT.

J is TRBJ1-3 and V is TRBV27, with unresolved D. The CDR3 has 14 residues. From germline, CDR1 is MNHEY and CDR2 SMNVEV (reference sequence). Trimming pared 3 bases from V and 4 bases from J, leaving 10 bases between. CDR3 region: CASSFRAAGNTIYF. Written as DNA, the CDR3 is TGTGCCAGCAGTTTTAGGGCAGCCGGAAACACCATATATTTT.

The chain uses TRBV7-3 and TRBJ1-1; D not resolved. V dropped 6 bases and J dropped 2 bases, with 7 bases sitting between them. The germline V gene encodes CDR1 SGHTA and CDR2 FQGTGA. This CDR3 has 12 residues. The DNA of the CDR3 is TGTGCCAGCAGAACAAGTAACACTGAAGCTTTCTTT. As protein: CASRTSNTEAFF.

This rearrangement joins TRBV15 to TRBJ1-1; D is unclear. The CDR3 extends over 13 amino acids. Trimming stripped 0 bases from V and 5 bases from J, with 7 bases between. CDR1 and CDR2 (germline): LNHNV, YYDKDF (reference sequence). The CDR3 nucleotides read TGTGCCACCAGCAGAGATGGAGGGACTGAAGCTTTCTTT. Its translation: CATSRDGGTEAFF. Complete variable domain (other parts from reference TRBV15 and TRBJ1-1): DAMVIQNPRYQVTQFGKPVTLSCSQTLNHNVMYWYQQKSSQAPKLLFHYYDKDFNNEADTPDNFQSRRPNTSFCFLDIRSPGLGDTAMYLCATSRDGGTEAFFGQGTRLTVV.

There are many counts of this clonotype. The chain is built from TRBV29-1 and TRBJ2-2; D remains unclear. This CDR3 contains 12 residues. Germline V gene lookup returns CDR1 SQVTM and CDR2 ANQGSEA. Trimming left V 7 bases short and J 4 bases short, with 10 bases between. The CDR3 DNA sequence: TGCAGCGCCCGACGGTCCACCGGGGAGCTGTTTTTT. Translation: CSARRSTGELFF.

At least ten counts were recorded for this clonotype. The rearrangement links TRBV4-2 to TRBJ2-3; TRBD2 agrees at 14 bases. The CDR3 sequence is 19 residues long. Per germline, CDR1 LGHNA and CDR2 YNFKEQ. The J segment lost 0 bases and the V segment lost 1 base, leaving 6 bases of the junction unmatched. CDR3 amino acids: CASSQAGTSGGQSTDTQYF. Written as DNA, the CDR3 is TGTGCCAGCAGCCAAGCCGGGACTAGCGGGGGACAAAGCACAGATACGCAGTATTTT.

The V and J genes are TRBV20-1 and TRBJ1-6; the D is unclear. V lost 0 bases and J 9 bases, leaving 3 bases between the germline ends. Germline V CDR1 and CDR2: DFQATT, SNEGSKA (reference sequence). The CDR3 has 11 amino acids. The CDR3 reads CSARDRSPLHF. In DNA, the CDR3 is TGCAGTGCTAGAGATCGTTCACCCCTCCACTTT.